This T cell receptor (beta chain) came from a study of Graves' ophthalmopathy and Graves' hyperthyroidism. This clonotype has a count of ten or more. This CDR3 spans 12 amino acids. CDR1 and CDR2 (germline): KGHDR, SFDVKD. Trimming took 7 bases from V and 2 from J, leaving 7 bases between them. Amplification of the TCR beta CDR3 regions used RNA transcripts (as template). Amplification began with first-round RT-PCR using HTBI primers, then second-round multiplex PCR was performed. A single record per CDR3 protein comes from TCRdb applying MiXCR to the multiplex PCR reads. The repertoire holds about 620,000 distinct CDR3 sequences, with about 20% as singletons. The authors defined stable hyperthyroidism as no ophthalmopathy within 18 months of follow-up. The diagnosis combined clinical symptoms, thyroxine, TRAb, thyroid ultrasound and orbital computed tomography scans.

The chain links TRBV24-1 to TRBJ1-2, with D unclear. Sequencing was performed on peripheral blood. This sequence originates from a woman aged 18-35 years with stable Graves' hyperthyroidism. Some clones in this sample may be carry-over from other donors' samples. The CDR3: CATSIHNYGYTF. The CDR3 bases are TGTGCCACCAGCATCCACAACTATGGCTACACCTTC.